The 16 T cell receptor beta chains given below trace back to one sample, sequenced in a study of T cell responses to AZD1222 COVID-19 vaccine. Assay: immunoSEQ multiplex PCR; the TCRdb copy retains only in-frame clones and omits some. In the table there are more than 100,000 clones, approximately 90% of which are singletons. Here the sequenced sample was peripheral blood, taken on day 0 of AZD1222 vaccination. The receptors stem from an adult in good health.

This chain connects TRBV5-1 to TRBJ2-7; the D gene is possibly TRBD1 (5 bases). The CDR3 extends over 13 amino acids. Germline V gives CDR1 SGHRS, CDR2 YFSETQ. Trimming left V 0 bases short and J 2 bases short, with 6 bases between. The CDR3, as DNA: TGCGCCAGCAGCTTGGGGACAACCTACGAGCAGTACTTC. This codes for CASSLGTTYEQYF.

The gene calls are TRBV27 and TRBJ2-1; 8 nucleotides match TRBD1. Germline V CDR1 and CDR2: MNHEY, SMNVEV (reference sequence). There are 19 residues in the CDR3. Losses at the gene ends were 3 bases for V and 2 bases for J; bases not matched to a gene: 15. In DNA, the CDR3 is TGTGCCAGCAGTTTGCCCCCAGTTTCCGGACAGGGAGCCTACAATGAGCAGTTCTTC. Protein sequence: CASSLPPVSGQGAYNEQFF.

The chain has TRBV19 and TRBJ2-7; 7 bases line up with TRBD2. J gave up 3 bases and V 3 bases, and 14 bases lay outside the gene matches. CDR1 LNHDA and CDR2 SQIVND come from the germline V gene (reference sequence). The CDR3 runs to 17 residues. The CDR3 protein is CASSIFGSGTTDYEQYF. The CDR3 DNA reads TGTGCCAGTAGTATTTTTGGGTCCGGGACTACCGACTACGAGCAGTACTTC.

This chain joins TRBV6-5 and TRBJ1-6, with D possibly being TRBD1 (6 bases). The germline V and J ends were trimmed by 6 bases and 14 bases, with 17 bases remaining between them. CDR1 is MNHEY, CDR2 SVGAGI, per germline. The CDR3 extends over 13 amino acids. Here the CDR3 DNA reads TGTGCCAGCAGGGGGGCCGCGGGAGGGACCCTCCACTTT. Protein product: CASRGAAGGTLHF.

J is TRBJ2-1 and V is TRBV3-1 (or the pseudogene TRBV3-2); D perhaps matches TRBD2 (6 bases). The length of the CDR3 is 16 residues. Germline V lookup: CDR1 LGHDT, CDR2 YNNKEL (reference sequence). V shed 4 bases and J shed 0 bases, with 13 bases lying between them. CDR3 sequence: CASSPRRLDSYNEQFF. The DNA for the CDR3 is TGTGCCAGCAGCCCCCGACGACTAGACTCCTACAATGAGCAGTTCTTC.

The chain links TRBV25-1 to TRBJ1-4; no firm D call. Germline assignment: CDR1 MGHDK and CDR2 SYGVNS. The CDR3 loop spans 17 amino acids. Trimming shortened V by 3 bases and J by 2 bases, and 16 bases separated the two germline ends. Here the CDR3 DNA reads TGTGCCAGCAGTGAGGGTCTCGGACGGGGTACTAATGAAAAACTGTTTTTT. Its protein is CASSEGLGRGTNEKLFF.

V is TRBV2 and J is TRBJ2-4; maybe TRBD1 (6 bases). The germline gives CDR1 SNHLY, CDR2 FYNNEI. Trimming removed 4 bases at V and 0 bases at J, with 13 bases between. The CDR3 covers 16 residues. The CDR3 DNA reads TGTGCCAGCAGTGGGCGCAGGGGCCTAGCCAAAAACATTCAGTACTTC. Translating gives CASSGRRGLAKNIQYF.

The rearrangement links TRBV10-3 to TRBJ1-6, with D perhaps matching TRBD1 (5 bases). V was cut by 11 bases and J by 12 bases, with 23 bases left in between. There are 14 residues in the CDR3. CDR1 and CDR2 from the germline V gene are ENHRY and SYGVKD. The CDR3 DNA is TGTGCCTCTCGGTCCCGGCAGGGCGAAATACCCCTCCACTTT. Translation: CASRSRQGEIPLHF.

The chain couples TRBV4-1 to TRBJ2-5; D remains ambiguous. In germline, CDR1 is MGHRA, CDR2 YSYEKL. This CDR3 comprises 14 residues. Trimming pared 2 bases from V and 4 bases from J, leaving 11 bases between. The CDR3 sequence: CASSQITWGETQYF. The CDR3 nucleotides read TGCGCCAGCAGCCAAATTACTTGGGGAGAGACCCAGTACTTC.

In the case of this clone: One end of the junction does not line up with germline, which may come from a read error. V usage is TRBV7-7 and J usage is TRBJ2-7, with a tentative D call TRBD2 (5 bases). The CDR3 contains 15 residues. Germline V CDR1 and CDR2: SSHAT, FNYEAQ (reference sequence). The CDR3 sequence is CASNQAQRSSYEQYF. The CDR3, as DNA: TGTGCTAGCAACCAGGCCCAGCGGTCCTCCTACGAGCAGTACTTC.

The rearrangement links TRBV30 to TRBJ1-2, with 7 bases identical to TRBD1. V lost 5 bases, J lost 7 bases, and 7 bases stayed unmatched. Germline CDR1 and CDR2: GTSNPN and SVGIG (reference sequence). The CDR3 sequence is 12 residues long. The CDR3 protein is CAWGQDLLGYTF. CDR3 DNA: TGTGCCTGGGGACAGGATCTCCTTGGCTACACCTTC.

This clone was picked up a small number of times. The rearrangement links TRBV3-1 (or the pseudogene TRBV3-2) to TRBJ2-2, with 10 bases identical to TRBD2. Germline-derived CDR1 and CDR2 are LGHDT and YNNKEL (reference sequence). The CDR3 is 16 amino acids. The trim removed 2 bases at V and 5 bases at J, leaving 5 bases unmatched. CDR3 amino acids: CASSQFILAGTGELFF. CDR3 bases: TGTGCCAGCAGCCAATTTATACTAGCGGGGACCGGGGAGCTGTTTTTT.

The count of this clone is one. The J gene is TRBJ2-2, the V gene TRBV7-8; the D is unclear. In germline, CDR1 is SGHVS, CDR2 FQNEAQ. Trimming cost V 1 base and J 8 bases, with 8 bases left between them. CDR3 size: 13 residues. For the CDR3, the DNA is TGTGCCAGCAGCTTAGATCCCGCGGGGGAGCTGTTTTTT. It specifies CASSLDPAGELFF.

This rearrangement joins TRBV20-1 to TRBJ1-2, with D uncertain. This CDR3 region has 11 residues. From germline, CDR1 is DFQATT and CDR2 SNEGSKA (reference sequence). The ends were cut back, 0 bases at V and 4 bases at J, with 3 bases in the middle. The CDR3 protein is CSARDSYGYTF. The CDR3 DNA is TGCAGTGCTAGAGACAGCTATGGCTACACCTTC.

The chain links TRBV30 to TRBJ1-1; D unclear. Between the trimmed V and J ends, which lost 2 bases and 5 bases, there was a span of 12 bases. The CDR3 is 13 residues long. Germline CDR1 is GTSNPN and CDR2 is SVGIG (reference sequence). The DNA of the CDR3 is TGTGCCTGGAGTCTTACACGAGGGACTGAAGCTTTCTTT. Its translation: CAWSLTRGTEAFF.

CDR3 nucleotide sequence: TGTGCCAGCAGTTTAGGGGCGGGGGTTTCACCCCTCCACTTT. Translating it yields CASSLGAGVSPLHF. The chain joins TRBV6-5 to TRBJ1-6; perhaps TRBD1 as D (5 bases). The germline V and J ends were trimmed by 4 bases and 9 bases, with 13 bases remaining between them. The CDR3 totals 14 residues. Germline V gene sequence: CDR1 MNHEY, CDR2 SVGAGI.